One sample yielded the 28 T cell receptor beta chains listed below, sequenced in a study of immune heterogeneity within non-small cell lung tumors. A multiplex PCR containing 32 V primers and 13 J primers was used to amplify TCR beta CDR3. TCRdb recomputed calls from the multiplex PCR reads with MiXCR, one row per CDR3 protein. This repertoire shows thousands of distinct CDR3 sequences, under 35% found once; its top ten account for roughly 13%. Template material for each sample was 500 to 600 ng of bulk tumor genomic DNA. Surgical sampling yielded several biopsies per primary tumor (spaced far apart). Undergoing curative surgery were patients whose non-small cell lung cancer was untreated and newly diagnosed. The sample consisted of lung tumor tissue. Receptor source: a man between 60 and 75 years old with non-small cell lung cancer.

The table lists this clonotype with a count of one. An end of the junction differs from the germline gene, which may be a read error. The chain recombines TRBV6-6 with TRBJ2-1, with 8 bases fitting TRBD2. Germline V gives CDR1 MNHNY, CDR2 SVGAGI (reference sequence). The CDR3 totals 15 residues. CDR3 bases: TGTGCCAGGAGTTACTCGGGGACTAGGGGCAATGAGCAGTTCTTC. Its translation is CARSYSGTRGNEQFF.

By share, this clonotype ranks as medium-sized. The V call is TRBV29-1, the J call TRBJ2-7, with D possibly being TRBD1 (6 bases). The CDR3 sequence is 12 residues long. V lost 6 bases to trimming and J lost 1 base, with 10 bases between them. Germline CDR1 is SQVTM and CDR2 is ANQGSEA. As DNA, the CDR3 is TGCAGCGTCCGACAGGCGTCCTACGAGCAGTACTTC. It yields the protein CSVRQASYEQYF.

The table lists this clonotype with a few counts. CDR3 amino acids: CASSLIDTQYF. The CDR3 DNA is TGCGCCAGCTCGCTCATAGATACGCAGTATTTT. V and J are TRBV5-1 and TRBJ2-3, with D unresolved. V lost 7 bases to trimming and J lost 5 bases, with 8 bases between them. The germline CDR1 and CDR2 sequences are SGHRS and YFSETQ. The CDR3 has 11 amino acids.

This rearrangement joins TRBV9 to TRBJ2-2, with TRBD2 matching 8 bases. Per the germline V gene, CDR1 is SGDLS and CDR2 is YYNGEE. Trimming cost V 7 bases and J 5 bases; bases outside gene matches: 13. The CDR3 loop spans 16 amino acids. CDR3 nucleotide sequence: TGTGCCAGCGAAAATCTAGCGGGTGGAGGGACCGGGGAGCTGTTTTTT. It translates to CASENLAGGGTGELFF.

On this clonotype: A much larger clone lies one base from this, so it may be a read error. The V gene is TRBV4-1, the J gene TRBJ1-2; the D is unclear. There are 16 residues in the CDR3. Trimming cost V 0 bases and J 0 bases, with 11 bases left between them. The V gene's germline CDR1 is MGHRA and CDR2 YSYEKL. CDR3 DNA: TGCGCCAGCAGCCAAGATCATGCTGGAGCTAACTATGGCTACACCTTC. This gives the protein CASSQDHAGANYGYTF.

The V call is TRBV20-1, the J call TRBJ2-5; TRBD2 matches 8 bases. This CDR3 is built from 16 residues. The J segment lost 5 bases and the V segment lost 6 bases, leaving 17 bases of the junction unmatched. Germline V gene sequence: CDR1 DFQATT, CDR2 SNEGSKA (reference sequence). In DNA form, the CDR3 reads TGCAGTGCCGCTGGAGGTAGCGGGATTTCGATCGAGACCCAGTACTTC. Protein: CSAAGGSGISIETQYF.

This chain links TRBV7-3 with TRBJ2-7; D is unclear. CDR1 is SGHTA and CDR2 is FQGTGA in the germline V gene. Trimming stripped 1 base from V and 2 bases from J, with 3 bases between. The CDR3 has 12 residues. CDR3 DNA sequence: TGTGCCAGCAGCTTAAAGGCCTACGAGCAGTACTTC. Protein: CASSLKAYEQYF.

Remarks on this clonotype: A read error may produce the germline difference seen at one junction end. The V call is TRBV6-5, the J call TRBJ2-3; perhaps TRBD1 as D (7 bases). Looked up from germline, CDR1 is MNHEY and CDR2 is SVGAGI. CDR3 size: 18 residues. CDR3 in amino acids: CASSYGGPWTGGTDAQYF. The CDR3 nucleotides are TGTGCCAGCAGTTACGGGGGGCCGTGGACCGGAGGGACAGATGCGCAGTATTTT.

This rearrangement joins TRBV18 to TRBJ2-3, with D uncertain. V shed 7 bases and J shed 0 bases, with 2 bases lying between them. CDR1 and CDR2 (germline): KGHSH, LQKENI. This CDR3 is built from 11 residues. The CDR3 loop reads CASFSTDTQYF. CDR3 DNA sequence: TGTGCCAGCTTTAGCACAGATACGCAGTATTTT.

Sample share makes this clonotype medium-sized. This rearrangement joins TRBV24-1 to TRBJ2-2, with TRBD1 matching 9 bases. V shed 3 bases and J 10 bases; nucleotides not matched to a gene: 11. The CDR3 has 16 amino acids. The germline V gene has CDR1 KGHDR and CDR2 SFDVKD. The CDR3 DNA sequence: TGTGCCACCAGTGATAGGGGGACAGGGCGGACGGTGGAGCTGTTTTTT. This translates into CATSDRGTGRTVELFF.

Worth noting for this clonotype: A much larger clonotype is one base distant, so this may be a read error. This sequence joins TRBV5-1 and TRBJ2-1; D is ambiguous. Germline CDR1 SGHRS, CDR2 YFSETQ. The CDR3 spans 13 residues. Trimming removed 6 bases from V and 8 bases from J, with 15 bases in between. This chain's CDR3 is CASTPGDVDEQFF. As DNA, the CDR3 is TGCGCCAGCACCCCAGGCGACGTCGATGAGCAGTTCTTC.

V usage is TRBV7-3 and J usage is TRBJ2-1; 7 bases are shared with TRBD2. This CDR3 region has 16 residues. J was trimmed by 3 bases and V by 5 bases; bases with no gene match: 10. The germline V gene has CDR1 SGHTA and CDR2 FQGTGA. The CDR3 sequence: CASSLSGPTNYNEQFF. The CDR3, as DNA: TGTGCCAGCAGCCTTAGCGGGCCCACCAACTACAATGAGCAGTTCTTC.

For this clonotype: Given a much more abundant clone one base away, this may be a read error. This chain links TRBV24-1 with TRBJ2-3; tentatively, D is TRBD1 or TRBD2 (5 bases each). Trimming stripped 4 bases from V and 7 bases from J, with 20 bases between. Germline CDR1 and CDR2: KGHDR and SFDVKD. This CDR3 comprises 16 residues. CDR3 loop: CATSDPFRGVTYTQYF. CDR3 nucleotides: TGTGCCACCAGTGACCCGTTCCGAGGGGTAACATATACGCAGTATTTT.

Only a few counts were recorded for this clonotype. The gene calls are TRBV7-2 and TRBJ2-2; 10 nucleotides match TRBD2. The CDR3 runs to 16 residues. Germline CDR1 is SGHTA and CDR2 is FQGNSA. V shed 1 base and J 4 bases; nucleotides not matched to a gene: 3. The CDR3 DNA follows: TGTGCCAGCAGCTTAGATGCTAGCGGGAGCACCGGGGAGCTGTTTTTT. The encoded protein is CASSLDASGSTGELFF.

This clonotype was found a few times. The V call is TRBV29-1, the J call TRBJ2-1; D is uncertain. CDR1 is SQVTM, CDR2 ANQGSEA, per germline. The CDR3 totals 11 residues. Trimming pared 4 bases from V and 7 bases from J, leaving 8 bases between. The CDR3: CSVGSGNEQFF. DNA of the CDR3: TGCAGCGTTGGATCGGGTAATGAGCAGTTCTTC.

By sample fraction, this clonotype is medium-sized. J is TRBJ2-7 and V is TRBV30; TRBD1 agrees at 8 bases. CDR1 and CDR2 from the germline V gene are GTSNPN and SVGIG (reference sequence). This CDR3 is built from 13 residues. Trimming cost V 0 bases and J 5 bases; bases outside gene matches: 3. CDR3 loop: CAWSVQDRDEQYF. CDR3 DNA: TGTGCCTGGAGTGTACAGGACAGGGACGAGCAGTACTTC.

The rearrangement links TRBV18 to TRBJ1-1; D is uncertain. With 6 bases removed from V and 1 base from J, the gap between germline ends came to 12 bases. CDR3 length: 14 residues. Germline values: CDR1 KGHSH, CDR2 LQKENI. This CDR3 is CASSPTLRNTEAFF. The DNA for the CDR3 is TGTGCCAGCTCCCCCACCCTCAGGAACACTGAAGCTTTCTTT.

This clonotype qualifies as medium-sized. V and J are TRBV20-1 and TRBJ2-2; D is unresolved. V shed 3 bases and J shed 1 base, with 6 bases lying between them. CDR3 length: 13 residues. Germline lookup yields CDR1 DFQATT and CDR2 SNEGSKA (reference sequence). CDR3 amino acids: CSASFQNTGELFF. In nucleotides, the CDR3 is TGCAGTGCTAGTTTTCAGAACACCGGGGAGCTGTTTTTT.

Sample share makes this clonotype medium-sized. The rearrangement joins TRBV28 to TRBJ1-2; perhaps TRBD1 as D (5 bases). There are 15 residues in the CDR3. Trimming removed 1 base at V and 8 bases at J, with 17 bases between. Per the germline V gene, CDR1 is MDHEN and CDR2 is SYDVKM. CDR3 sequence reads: CASSLSQLGAGGYTF. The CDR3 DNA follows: TGTGCCAGCAGTTTATCCCAGTTAGGGGCAGGAGGCTACACCTTC.

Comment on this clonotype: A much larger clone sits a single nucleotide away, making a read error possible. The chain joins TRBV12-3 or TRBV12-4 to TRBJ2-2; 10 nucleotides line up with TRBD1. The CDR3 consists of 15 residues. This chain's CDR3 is CAGSLTGGSTGELFF. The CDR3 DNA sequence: TGTGCCGGCAGTTTGACAGGGGGCTCGACCGGGGAGCTGTTTTTT.

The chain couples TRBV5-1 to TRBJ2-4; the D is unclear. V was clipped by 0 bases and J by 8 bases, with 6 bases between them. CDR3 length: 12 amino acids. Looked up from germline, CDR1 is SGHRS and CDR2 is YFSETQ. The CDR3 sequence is CASSLDSDIQYF. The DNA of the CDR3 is TGCGCCAGCAGCTTGGACAGTGACATTCAGTACTTC.

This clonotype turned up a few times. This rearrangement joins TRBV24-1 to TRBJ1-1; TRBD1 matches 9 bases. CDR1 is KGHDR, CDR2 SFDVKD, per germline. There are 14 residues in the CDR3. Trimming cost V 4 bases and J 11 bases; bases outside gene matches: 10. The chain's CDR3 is CATSEHRQGETAFF. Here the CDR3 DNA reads TGTGCCACCAGTGAACATCGACAGGGGGAGACGGCTTTCTTT.

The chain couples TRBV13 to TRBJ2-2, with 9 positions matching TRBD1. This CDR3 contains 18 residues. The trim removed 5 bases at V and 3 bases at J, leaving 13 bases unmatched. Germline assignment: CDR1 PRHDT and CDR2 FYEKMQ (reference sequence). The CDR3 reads CASSHSSWDREDTGELFF. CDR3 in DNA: TGTGCCAGCAGCCATTCATCATGGGACAGGGAGGACACCGGGGAGCTGTTTTTT.

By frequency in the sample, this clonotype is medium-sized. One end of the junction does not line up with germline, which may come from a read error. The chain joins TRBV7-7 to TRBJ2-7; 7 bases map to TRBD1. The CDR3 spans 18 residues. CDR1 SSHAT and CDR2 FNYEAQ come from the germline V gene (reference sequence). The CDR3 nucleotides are TGTGCTAGCAGGCGTATTTACGTTGATGGGACAGTTATACGGGAGCAGTACTTC. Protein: CASRRIYVDGTVIREQYF.

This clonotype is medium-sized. CDR3 DNA: TGTGCCAGCAGTGAAGCTTTTCAGCCCCAGCATTTT. It encodes CASSEAFQPQHF. The chain carries TRBV6-1 and TRBJ1-5; unclear D gene. The CDR3 covers 12 residues. Germline loops: CDR1 MNHNS, CDR2 SASEGT. Trimming shortened V by 0 bases and J by 6 bases, and 3 bases separated the two germline ends.

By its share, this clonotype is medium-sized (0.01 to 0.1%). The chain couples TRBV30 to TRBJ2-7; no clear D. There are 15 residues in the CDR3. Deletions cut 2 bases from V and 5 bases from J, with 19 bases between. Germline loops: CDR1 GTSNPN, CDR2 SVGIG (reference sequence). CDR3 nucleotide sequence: TGTGCCTGGAGTCCTGTCGTCCGCAGTAAAGACGAGCAGTACTTC. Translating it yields CAWSPVVRSKDEQYF.

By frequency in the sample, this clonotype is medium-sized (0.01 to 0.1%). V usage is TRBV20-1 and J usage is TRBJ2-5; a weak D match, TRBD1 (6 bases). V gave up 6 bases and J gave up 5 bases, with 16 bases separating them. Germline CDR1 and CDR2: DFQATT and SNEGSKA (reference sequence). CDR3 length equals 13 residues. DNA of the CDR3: TGCAGTGCGGGGACAAGGTTCATGGAGACCCAGTACTTC. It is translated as CSAGTRFMETQYF.

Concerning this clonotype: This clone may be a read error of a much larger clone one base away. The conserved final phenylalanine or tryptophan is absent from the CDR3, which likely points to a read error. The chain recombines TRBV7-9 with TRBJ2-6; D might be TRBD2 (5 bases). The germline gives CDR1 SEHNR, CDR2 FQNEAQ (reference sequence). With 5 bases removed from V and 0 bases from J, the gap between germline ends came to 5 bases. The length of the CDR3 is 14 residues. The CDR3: CASSGSSGANVLTL. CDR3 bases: TGTGCCAGCAGCGGGAGCTCTGGGGCCAACGTCCTGACTTTA.